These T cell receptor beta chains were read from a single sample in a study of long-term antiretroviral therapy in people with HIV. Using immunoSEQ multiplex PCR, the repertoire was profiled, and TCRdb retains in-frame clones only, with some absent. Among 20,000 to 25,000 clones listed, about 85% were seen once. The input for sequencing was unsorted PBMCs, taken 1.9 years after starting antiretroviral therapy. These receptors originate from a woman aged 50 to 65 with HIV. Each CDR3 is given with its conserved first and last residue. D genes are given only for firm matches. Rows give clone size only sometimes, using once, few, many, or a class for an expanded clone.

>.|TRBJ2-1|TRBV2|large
TGTGCCAGCAGCTCCGTACCCGGGACACCACCGTACAATGAGCAGTTCTTC
CASSSVPGTPPYNEQFF
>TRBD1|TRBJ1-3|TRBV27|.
TGTGCCAGCAAGCTACAGGGGAGTTCTGGAAACACCATATATTTT
CASKLQGSSGNTIYF
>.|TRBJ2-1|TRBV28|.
TGTGCCAGCACCCCCTTCTCTTACAATGAGCAGTTCTTC
CASTPFSYNEQFF
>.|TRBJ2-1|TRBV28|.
TGTGCCAGCAGTCGCCCCGGGACGGGTAACAATGAGCAGTTCTTC
CASSRPGTGNNEQFF
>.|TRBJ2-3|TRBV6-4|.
TGTGCCAGCAGTGGAGCCGGGGGTACGCAGTATTTT
CASSGAGGTQYF
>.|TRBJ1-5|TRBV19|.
TGTGCCAGTAGTCCGGGACTTAGTAGCAATCAGCCCCAGCATTTT
CASSPGLSSNQPQHF
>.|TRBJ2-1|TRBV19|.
TGTGCCAGTAGTATGTCGGGATTCTCCTACAATGAGCAGTTCTTC
CASSMSGFSYNEQFF
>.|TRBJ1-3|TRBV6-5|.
TGTGCCAGCTGTTACCGGGCAGGGAGCTCTGGAAACACCATATATTTT
CASCYRAGSSGNTIYF
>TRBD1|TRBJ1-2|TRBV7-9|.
TGTGCCAGCAGCGACAGGGGCGGCTATGGCTACACCTTC
CASSDRGGYGYTF
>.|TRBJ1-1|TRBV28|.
TGTGCCAGCAGTTTCGTGGGGAACACTGAAGCTTTCTTT
CASSFVGNTEAFF
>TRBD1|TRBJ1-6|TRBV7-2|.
TGTGCCAGCAGCCCAGCAGGGGGCGCGGGGTCACCCCTCCACTTT
CASSPAGGAGSPLHF
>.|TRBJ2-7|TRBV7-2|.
TGTGCCAGCAGCTTACTCTGGCGTTACGAGCAGTACTTC
CASSLLWRYEQYF
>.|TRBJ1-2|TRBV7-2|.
TGTGCCAGCAGCCGCCCGGTTGACTATGGCTACACCTTC
CASSRPVDYGYTF
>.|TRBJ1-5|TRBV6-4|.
TGTGCCAGCAGTGAGGGGAGCAATCAGCCCCAGCATTTT
CASSEGSNQPQHF
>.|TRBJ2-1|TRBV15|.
TGTGCCACCACCCCGGACTACCTCGATGAGCAGTTCTTC
CATTPDYLDEQFF
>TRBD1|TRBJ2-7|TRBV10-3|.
TGTGCCGGCGCAACAGGCCAGGGGGCATACGAGCAGTACTTC
CAGATGQGAYEQYF
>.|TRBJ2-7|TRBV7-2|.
TGTGCCAGCAGCTTAGAGGGCAGTATCTCCTACGAGCAGTACTTC
CASSLEGSISYEQYF
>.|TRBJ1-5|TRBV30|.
TGTGCCTGGAGTGTTCAGGGTAATCAGCCCCAGCATTTT
CAWSVQGNQPQHF
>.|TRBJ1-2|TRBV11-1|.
TGTGCCAGCAGCTTAGGAGGCGGGGGCGATGGCTACACCTTC
CASSLGGGGDGYTF
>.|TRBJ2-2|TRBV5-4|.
TGTGCCAGCAGCTTAGGGATCGGGGAGCTGTTTTTT
CASSLGIGELFF
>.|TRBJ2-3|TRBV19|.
TGTGCCAGTAGTTTTCAGGCCTTACTACCCACAGATACGCAGTATTTT
CASSFQALLPTDTQYF
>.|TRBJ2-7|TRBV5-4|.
TGTGCCAGCAGCTTCGGGACGGACTTCTACGAGCAGTACTTC
CASSFGTDFYEQYF
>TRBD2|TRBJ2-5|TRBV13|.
TGTGCCAGCACCCGGTCGGGGGGGGGAGAGACCCAGTACTTC
CASTRSGGGETQYF
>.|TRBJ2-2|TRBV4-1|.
TGCGCCAGCAGCCAAGCGGTTGTGGGGTTCATTGTCCCGAACACCGGGGAGCTGTTTTTT
CASSQAVVGFIVPNTGELFF
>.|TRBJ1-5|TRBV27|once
TGTGCCACCCAGCCGGGGGCGGATAATCAGCCCCAGCATTTT
CATQPGADNQPQHF
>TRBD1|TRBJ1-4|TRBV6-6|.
TGTGCCAGCAGCCCGGTAGGACAGGGAGAAAAACTGTTTTTT
CASSPVGQGEKLFF
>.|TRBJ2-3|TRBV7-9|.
TGTGCCAGCAGCTTAGGGACAGAGAGCACAGATACGCAGTATTTT
CASSLGTESTDTQYF
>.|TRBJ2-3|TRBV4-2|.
TGTGCCAGCAGCCAAAACGGGGGTCGTAGCACAGATACGCAGTATTTT
CASSQNGGRSTDTQYF
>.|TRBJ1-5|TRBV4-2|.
TGTGCCAGCAGCCAAGGAACGGGGGAGGTTCAGCCCCAGCATTTT
CASSQGTGEVQPQHF
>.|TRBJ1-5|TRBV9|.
TGTGCCAGCAGCGTAGAGGGGTCGGGCAATCAGCCCCAGCATTTT
CASSVEGSGNQPQHF
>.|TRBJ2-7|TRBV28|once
TGTGCCAGCAGTTTATCGGTCGAGCAGTACTTC
CASSLSVEQYF
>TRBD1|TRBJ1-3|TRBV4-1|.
TGCGCCAGCAGCCTGGGACAGGGATCTGGAAACACCATATATTTT
CASSLGQGSGNTIYF
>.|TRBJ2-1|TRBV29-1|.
TGCAGCGTTAACTCCGGCCGGGCTAGCTCCTACAATGAGCAGTTCTTC
CSVNSGRASSYNEQFF
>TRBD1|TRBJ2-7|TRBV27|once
TGTGCCAGCAGTCCGGGACAGGGCTACGAGCAGTACTTC
CASSPGQGYEQYF
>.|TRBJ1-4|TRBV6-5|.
TGTGCCAGCAGTTACTCGTTGGGGGAGAAAGGAGAAAAACTGTTTTTT
CASSYSLGEKGEKLFF
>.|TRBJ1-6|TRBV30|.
TGTGCCTGGAGTGTACCAGGGATGGATTCCTATAATTCACCCCTCCACTTT
CAWSVPGMDSYNSPLHF
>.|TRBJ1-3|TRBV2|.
TGTGCCAGCAGTGGAGAAGTCTTCTCTGGAAACACCATATATTTT
CASSGEVFSGNTIYF
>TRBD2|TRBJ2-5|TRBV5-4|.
TGTGCCAGCAGCTTGGAGTCGCTAGCGGGATACCAAGAGACCCAGTACTTC
CASSLESLAGYQETQYF
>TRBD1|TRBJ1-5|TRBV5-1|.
TGCGCCAGCAGCTTGGGGACAGGGGGCTATCAGCCCCAGCATTTT
CASSLGTGGYQPQHF
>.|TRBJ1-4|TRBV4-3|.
TGCGCCAGCAGCCAAGGCGCCGGGACGGTAACTAATGAAAAACTGTTTTTT
CASSQGAGTVTNEKLFF
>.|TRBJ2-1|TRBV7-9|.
TGTGCCACCAAGGCGGGTGAGCAGTTCTTC
CATKAGEQFF
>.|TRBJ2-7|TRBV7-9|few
TGTGCCAGCAGCCCCCGGCGAGGTGAGGGGAGAGGTGATGAGCAGTACTTC
CASSPRRGEGRGDEQYF
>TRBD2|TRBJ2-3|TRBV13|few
TGTGCCAGCAGCCCCCGGACTAGCGGGCGCACAGATACGCAGTATTTT
CASSPRTSGRTDTQYF
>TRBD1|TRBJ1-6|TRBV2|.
TGTGCCAGCAGCGTCCGGACAGGATCTTATAATTCACCCCTCCACTTT
CASSVRTGSYNSPLHF
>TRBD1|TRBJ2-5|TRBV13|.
TGTGCCAGCAGCGCACTCCGGGACAGGGTGTCCCCTTCGATCCAAGAGACCCAGTACTTC
CASSALRDRVSPSIQETQYF
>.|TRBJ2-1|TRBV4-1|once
TGCGCCAGCAGCCCTTTTATCGGGTACAATGAGCAGTTCTTC
CASSPFIGYNEQFF
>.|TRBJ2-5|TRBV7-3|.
TGTGCCAGCAGCCACGTCCTGGAAGAGACCCAGTACTTC
CASSHVLEETQYF
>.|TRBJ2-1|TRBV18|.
TGTGCCAGCTCACCACCGTCCGGATATAATGAGCAGTTCTTC
CASSPPSGYNEQFF
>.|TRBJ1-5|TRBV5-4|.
TGTGCCAGCAGCATGGACGGGCAGCTCAATCAGCCCCAGCATTTT
CASSMDGQLNQPQHF
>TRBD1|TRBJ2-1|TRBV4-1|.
TGCGCCAGCAGCCGGGACAGGGGAGATAATGAGCAGTTCTTC
CASSRDRGDNEQFF
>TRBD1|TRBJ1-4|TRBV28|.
TGTGCCAGCAGTCTATCGGGACAGATTAATGAAAAACTGTTTTTT
CASSLSGQINEKLFF